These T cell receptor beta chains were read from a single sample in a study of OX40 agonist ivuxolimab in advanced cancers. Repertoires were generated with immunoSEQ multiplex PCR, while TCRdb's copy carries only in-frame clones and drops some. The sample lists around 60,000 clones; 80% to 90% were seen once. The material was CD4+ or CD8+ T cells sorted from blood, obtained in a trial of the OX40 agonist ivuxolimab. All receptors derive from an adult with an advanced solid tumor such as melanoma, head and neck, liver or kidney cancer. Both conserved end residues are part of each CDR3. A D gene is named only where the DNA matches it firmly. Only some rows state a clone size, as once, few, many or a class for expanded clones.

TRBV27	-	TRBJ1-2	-	TGTGCCAGCAGTTTAGCAGGGTTCTATGGCTACACCTTC	CASSLAGFYGYTF
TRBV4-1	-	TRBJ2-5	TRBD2	TGCGCCAGCAGCCAAGGCGGGAGGGCCTTTGAGACCCAGTACTTC	CASSQGGRAFETQYF
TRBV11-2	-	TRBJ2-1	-	TGTGCCAGCAGCTTCTCACCTGAGCAGTTCTTC	CASSFSPEQFF
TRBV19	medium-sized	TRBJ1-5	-	TGTGCCAGTAGACGGGGTATGGGCAATCAGCCCCAGCATTTT	CASRRGMGNQPQHF
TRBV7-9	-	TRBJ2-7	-	TGTGCCAGCAGCTTAGCGATCGGCACCGCCTACGAGCAGTACTTC	CASSLAIGTAYEQYF
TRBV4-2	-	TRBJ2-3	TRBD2	TGTGCCAGCAGCCAGCTAGGACTAGCGGGCCAAACAGATACGCAGTATTTT	CASSQLGLAGQTDTQYF
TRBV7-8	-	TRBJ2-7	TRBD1	TGTGCCAGCAGCTTAACGAGTGGGACAGGGACCTACGAGCAGTACTTC	CASSLTSGTGTYEQYF
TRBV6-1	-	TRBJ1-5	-	TGTGCCAGCAGATTACAGGGATATCAGCCCCAGCATTTT	CASRLQGYQPQHF
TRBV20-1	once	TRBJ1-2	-	TGCAGTGCTAGAGATACTGGCTACACCTTC	CSARDTGYTF
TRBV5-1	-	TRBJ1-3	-	TGCGCCAGCAGCTCCTACGGAATAAGCTCTGGAAACACCATATATTTT	CASSSYGISSGNTIYF
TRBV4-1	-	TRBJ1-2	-	TGCGCCAGCAGGAGCCACGGGCCCTATGGCTACACCTTC	CASRSHGPYGYTF
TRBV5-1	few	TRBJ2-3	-	TGCGCCAGCAGCCCCGGAGTGCTCACAGATACGCAGTATTTT	CASSPGVLTDTQYF
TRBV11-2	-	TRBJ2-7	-	TGTGCCAGCAGCTTGGGCACCTACGAGCAGTACTTC	CASSLGTYEQYF
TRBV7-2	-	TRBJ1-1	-	TGTGCCAGCAGCTTAGCCGGGACATTGAACACTGAAGCTTTCTTT	CASSLAGTLNTEAFF
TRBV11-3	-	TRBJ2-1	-	TGTGCCAGCAGCTCCGCAGGGGCCTACAATGAGCAGTTCTTC	CASSSAGAYNEQFF
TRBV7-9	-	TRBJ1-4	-	TGTGCCAGCAGTTTGGACCATAATGAAAAACTGTTTTTT	CASSLDHNEKLFF
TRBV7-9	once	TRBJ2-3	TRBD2	TGTGCCAGCAGTTTAACTAGCGGGAGTACCTCAGATACGCAGTATTTT	CASSLTSGSTSDTQYF
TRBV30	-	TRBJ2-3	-	TGTGCCTGGAGCCCTGGCTTCCTGGGGGCAGATACGCAGTATTTT	CAWSPGFLGADTQYF
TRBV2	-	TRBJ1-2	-	TGTGCCAGCAGTGACTTACCCCCAAGGGGGACCTATGGCTACACCTTC	CASSDLPPRGTYGYTF
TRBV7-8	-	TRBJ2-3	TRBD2	TGTGCCAGCAGCCCCCGCGCTAGCGGGAGGGCCGGGGTCTCTCTAGATACGCAGTATTTT	CASSPRASGRAGVSLDTQYF
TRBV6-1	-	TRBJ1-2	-	TGTGCCAGCTCCGAATTGGATGGCTACACCTTC	CASSELDGYTF
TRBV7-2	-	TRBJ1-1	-	TGTGCCAGCAGCTTTGGGGCAGCGTCGTCGACTGAAGCTTTCTTT	CASSFGAASSTEAFF
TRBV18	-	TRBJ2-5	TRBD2	TGTGCCAGCTCACCCTCGGGACTAGCGGGAGAGACCCAGTACTTC	CASSPSGLAGETQYF
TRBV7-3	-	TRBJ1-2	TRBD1	TGTGCCAGCAGCCCCACAGGGGATCATGGCTACACCTTC	CASSPTGDHGYTF
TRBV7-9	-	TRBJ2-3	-	TGTGCCAGCAGCTTGGGGCATACGCAGTATTTT	CASSLGHTQYF
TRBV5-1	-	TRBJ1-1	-	TGCGCCAGCAGCGAGAGGGGAGACACTGAAGCTTTCTTT	CASSERGDTEAFF
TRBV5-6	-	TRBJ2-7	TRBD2	TGTGCCAGCAGCCCGAGACTAGCGGGAGGCCTTATGCAGTACTTC	CASSPRLAGGLMQYF
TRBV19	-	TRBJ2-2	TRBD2	TGTGCCAGTAGCAGACTAGCGGACCCTAACACCGGGGAGCTGTTTTTT	CASSRLADPNTGELFF
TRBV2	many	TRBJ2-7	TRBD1	TGTGCCAGCAGTGAGACAGGGGTGTTAGACGAGCAGTACTTC	CASSETGVLDEQYF
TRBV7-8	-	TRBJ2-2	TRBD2	TGTGCCAGCAGCTTCCTAGGGACTAGCGGGATAGGCAACACCGGGGAGCTGTTTTTT	CASSFLGTSGIGNTGELFF